This T cell receptor beta chain was found in a study of cytomegalovirus exposure and HLA in healthy donors. Study information: The approximately 690 first-cohort repertoires and the roughly 130 validation repertoires shared the same platform, a later analysis reported. Whole-study results and caveats: The investigators catalogued 150 to 200 TCR beta chains as cytomegalovirus-associated. A few of the chains that were CMV-associated were confirmed in vitro to be specific for CMV antigens.

V was clipped by 5 bases and J by 2 bases; unmatched bases: 7. Germline lookup yields CDR1 SEHNR and CDR2 FQNEAQ (reference sequence). The CDR3 is 15 residues long. The table came from immunoSEQ multiplex PCR; TCRdb's copy has only in-frame clones and leaves some out. This table has some 130,000 clones, just under 85% appearing once. In regard to this clone: Its target is not known.

The sequence came from a man aged 25 to 40 in good health and CMV-seropositive. The chain links TRBV7-9 to TRBJ2-7, with 9 bases identical to TRBD1. Sequenced material: PBMCs. This CDR3 reads CASSRSGTGTYEQYF. CDR3 nucleotides: TGTGCCAGCAGCCGCTCGGGGACAGGGACCTACGAGCAGTACTTC.